The sequence of this T cell receptor beta chain was determined in a study of cytomegalovirus exposure and HLA in healthy donors (dated by TCRdb to 2016 to 2017). A note on the overall study: In an earlier analysis of about 560 of the donors, 250 to 350 Gb of sequence data and 120 million or so unique TCR beta sequences from about 180 million T cells were reported. An early release that covered several hundred HLA-typed donors contained about 300 gigabases of sequencing data and approximately 85 million unique TCR sequences. The genetic ancestry cluster associated with self-reported Caucasian donors included about 81% of the roughly 400 genotyped donors. The study aimed to test whether signatures of past pathogen exposure could be identified by cataloging public T cell receptors. The study profiled the T cell repertoires of some 610 subjects by immunosequencing and related them to cytomegalovirus serostatus. In addition to the first cohort of several hundred subjects, a separate validation cohort of approximately 130 different subjects was used. The study combined high-throughput TCR immunosequencing, statistical association of individual TCRs with disease status, and machine learning to predict cytomegalovirus infection status. In a later analysis, previously published TCR beta repertoires from 670 or so donors were re-analyzed and high-resolution HLA genotyping was added so that TCR occurrence patterns could be studied. The later analysis used no new phenotypic data to find candidate immune exposures, relying instead on TCR beta sequences and their occurrence across donors. In an earlier analysis of over 550 of the donors, high-throughput TCR beta sequencing was used to judge whether each TCR beta V gene segment behaved as functional or pseudogenic. Donor age, sex, ethnicity and CMV serostatus were collected together with the repertoire data. A later genetic analysis used genome-wide SNP genotypes for about three fifths of the 666 donors, treating that subset as a discovery cohort. All discovery cohort repertoires had been generated on a single sequencing platform. HLA typing included class I and class II loci at four-digit resolution. Typing coverage differed by locus: A, B, C, DRB1 and DQB1 were typed in about 620-630 donors, DQA1 in about 510, DPA1 in some 610, and DPB1 in 400 to 480. Because of strong linkage in the cohort, roughly five DR-DQ haplotypes were treated as single units for association and clustering. Across 398 genotyped donors of the cohort, an average of about 220,000 unique TCR beta nucleotide sequences per donor were sequenced, and roughly a sixth of those sequences were non-productive. Study-level results and caveats: Most CMV-associated TCR beta chains appeared to be HLA-restricted in a later analysis, and the HLA associations seemed to be driven largely by CMV exposure. Most TCR sequences were observed very rarely across donors, whereas some public TCRs were present in many individuals. Linkage disequilibrium might explain the correlated functional status among segregating V segments, but an unknown experimental factor could not be excluded. In a later genetic analysis, fewer N-insertions in productive TCRs were reported among donors in an Asian-associated ancestry cluster than the 666-donor mean. In a later analysis, TCR association rates were found to vary across HLA loci, with the most associated TCRs seen for DRB1 alleles and the fewest for HLA-C alleles. The only immune exposure information available for the cohort was CMV serostatus. Because the 87-base-pair reads could not distinguish some IMGT-functional V segments, including TRBV6-2 and TRBV6-3, those segments were excluded. In a later analysis, HLA-associated TCR beta chains showed more clonal expansion and lower generation probabilities than non-associated chains that were equally common. In an earlier analysis of around 500 of the donors, most TCR beta V segments appeared in productive rearrangements about 87% or about 30% of the time, broadly matching IMGT annotations. A total of fewer than 200 TCR beta chains were listed by the study as associated with cytomegalovirus. The sequencing pipeline was judged likely to have produced a cluster of highly shared sequence variants as a technical artifact. A later genetic analysis associated a missense DCLRE1C variant with V-gene and J-gene trimming of TCR beta chains, and an independent cohort replicated the association. According to the authors, the approach could potentially be generalized to other disease states and immunological phenotypes. When HLA alleles, especially DR and DQ, strongly co-occurred, TCR associations were difficult to assign to individual alleles. Because counts were too low, seventeen rarely observed V segments, including chromosome 9 orphons, were excluded from the earlier analysis of roughly 580 of the donors. In a later analysis, around 15,000 TCR beta sequences were associated with specific HLA alleles at a false discovery rate of 0.05. According to a later analysis, parvovirus B19, influenza, CMV and Epstein-Barr virus appeared linked to several top co-occurrence clusters. A further reported finding was that TCR beta sequences accurately predicted the HLA-A and HLA-B alleles for most subjects in the first cohort. The cohort was sequenced for TCR beta chains only, and without alpha or paired-chain data the features that could be detected were limited. Because some donors lacked HLA typing at each locus, the association tests relied only on the typed subset. In vitro tests confirmed that a few of the cytomegalovirus-associated TCR beta chains recognize cytomegalovirus antigens. Roughly uniform sequencing depth across donors was assumed in presence/absence analyses, although this assumption may not hold. The classifier was reported to diagnose cytomegalovirus status with high specificity and sensitivity in both the original and validation cohorts.

The cohort was made up of about 670 healthy bone marrow donors. At the time of sampling, every cohort member was nominally healthy, though immune exposures that went unrecorded were likely present. The donor was CMV seronegative and was included in the group of 352 seronegative cohort members. A peripheral blood sample was provided by each donor, and peripheral blood mononuclear cells were used for TCR beta sequencing. Genomic DNA extraction from the blood cell samples was performed with the Qiagen DNeasy Blood Extraction Kit. Details on this clone: This receptor's antigen is unknown. No per-base quality is available; no much larger clone lies one base away.

Looking up the germline V gene yields CDR1 SQVTM and CDR2 ANQGSEA. Ends trimmed: V by 7 bases, J by 5 bases; bases unmatched to a gene: 6. The CDR3 holds 12 amino acids from the cysteine to the phenylalanine. The retained sequence is limited to the CDR3, 36 bases, with the frame set at the first base. Library prep was done by the immunoSEQ multiplex PCR assay. For the multiplex PCR, a mixture combining 60 forward primers for TCR Vbeta segments and 13 reverse primers for TCR Jbeta segments was used. The CDR3 region of rearranged TCR beta genes was amplified from genomic DNA with a multiplex PCR assay. The amplified TCR beta libraries were sequenced on the Illumina HiSeq System as 87-base-pair reads. As for the original processing: In a later analysis, roughly 80 million unique TCR beta chains were counted across the roughly 670 repertoires, and approximately 11 million of these chains were shared by at least two donors. To remove PCR and sequencing errors, raw reads were error-corrected and collapsed into unique sequences using a nearest-neighbor algorithm that merged closely related sequences. CDR3 sequences were aligned to IMGT reference sequences to assign V, D and J gene segments. For a sequence to be retained, a match of at least six nucleotides to both a V gene segment and a J gene segment was required. A rearrangement counted as productive if the CDR3 had no stop codons and remained in frame with V and J, and every other rearrangement counted as non-productive. Following IMGT convention, CDR3 was defined as the stretch from the second conserved V-encoded cysteine up to the conserved J-encoded phenylalanine. In an earlier analysis of more than 550 of the donors, sequences lacking an unambiguous match to a single V gene segment were excluded. In an earlier analysis of a few hundred of the donors, V segments were called functional above 56.7% productive rearrangements and were called segregating when the between-donor standard deviation exceeded 5%. To diagnose cytomegalovirus status from the catalog of TCR beta chain sequences, a statistical classification framework was built. In a later analysis, TCR nucleotide sequences were compared against IMGT/GENE-DB human TR gene sequences so that V and J genes could be assigned. In a later analysis, CDR3 sequences and most-parsimonious VDJ recombination scenarios were assigned using the TCRdist pipeline. In a later analysis, every TCR beta chain was defined by the combination of its CDR3 amino acid sequence and its V-gene family, and reads without a unique V-gene family were dropped. A later analysis removed 550 to 650 highly shared, low-generation-probability nucleotide sequences to deal with suspected cross-contamination and a sequencing artifact. In a later analysis, a clonal expansion index was calculated for each public chain from normalized within-repertoire ranks of inferred template counts. In a later analysis, generation probabilities were computed using a VDJ recombination model fitted to out-of-frame rearrangements, and the results were checked against IGoR. A later analysis scored TCR-TCR, TCR-HLA and TCR-CMV co-occurrence with hypergeometric tests, applying a repertoire-size bias correction to TCR pairs. To estimate false discovery rates, a later analysis permuted the HLA or CMV assignments 20 times. In a later analysis, co-occurring TCRs were grouped using DBSCAN, with TCRdist sequence similarity added in when clustering inside HLA-allele-positive subsets. For co-occurrence clustering, repertoires with fewer than 30,000 or more than 120,000 public chains were excluded, along with four to six repertoires with anomalous nucleotide sharing. TCRdb took over this immuneACCESS table, retaining in-frame rearrangements with V and J assigned. Such tables are incomplete; in checked studies, under half of the missing clones stem from an unresolved V gene, and the remainder is unexplained. V, J and clone size are those of that table, while D and trimming were read from the DNA. A total of fewer than 200,000 clones appear in this sample, approximately 74% of them only once. The biggest ten clones account for approximately 2.5% of the sample.

The sequence came from a woman aged 25 to 45 in good health and CMV-seronegative. Sequenced input: PBMCs. The rearrangement combines TRBV29-1 with TRBJ2-3, and 7 junction bases match TRBD2. The CDR3 region has the sequence CSGLGGVDTQYF. Read as DNA, the sequence is TGCAGCGGTCTTGGGGGGGTAGATACGCAGTATTTT.